The 8 T cell receptor beta chains below all came from one sample that was sequenced in a study of blood T cells in healthy people across ages. Using a J-beta primer mix together with a sample-barcoded 5' primer, a second PCR was run for roughly 7 to 11 cycles. TCRdb reprocessed the 5' RACE reads with MiXCR, giving one entry per CDR3 protein. This sample has 650,000 to 900,000 distinct CDR3 sequences, with about 59% found just once. Sequencing was performed on blood. These receptor sequences come from a man aged 30 to 39 in good health.

This clonotype was counted many times. The chain joins TRBV28 to TRBJ2-7; D call uncertain. This CDR3 spans 11 amino acids. Germline CDR1 is MDHEN and CDR2 is SYDVKM. The ends were cut back, 8 bases at V and 3 bases at J, with 8 bases in the middle. The chain's CDR3 is CASQRVYEQYF. CDR3 bases: TGTGCCAGCCAACGGGTCTACGAGCAGTACTTC.

This chain connects TRBV12-3 or TRBV12-4 to TRBJ2-2, with TRBD1 as a possible D gene (6 bases). Trimming shortened V by 6 bases and J by 1 base, and 9 bases separated the two germline ends. CDR3 size: 14 residues. CDR3 protein: CASRLQGNTGELFF. The CDR3 DNA sequence: TGTGCCAGCAGATTACAGGGGAACACCGGGGAGCTGTTTTTT.

The V gene is TRBV9, the J gene TRBJ2-5, with 9 bases identical to TRBD1. The DNA matches TRBJ2-7 better at its end, which makes the J call doubtful. CDR3 length: 14 residues. Germline CDR1 and CDR2: SGDLS and YYNGEE. CDR3 region: CASSVGGTGNEQYF. Written as DNA, the CDR3 is TGTGCCAGCAGCGTAGGTGGGACAGGGAACGAGCAGTACTTC.

This clonotype was detected only a few times. The chain uses TRBV7-3 and TRBJ2-1; 8 positions match TRBD2. CDR1 is SGHTA, CDR2 FQGTGA, per germline. J lost 2 bases, V lost 2 bases, and 8 bases had no gene match. The CDR3 consists of 17 residues. The CDR3 loop is CASSLGGAGATYNEQFF. DNA for the CDR3: TGTGCCAGCAGCTTAGGAGGAGCGGGGGCCACCTACAATGAGCAGTTCTTC.

This chain uses TRBV7-2 with TRBJ2-5, with 8 bases aligning to TRBD2. The V gene end was trimmed by 5 bases and the J gene end by 0 bases; junction bases not matched to a gene: 5. CDR3 length: 15 amino acids. In germline, CDR1 is SGHTA, CDR2 FQGNSA. CDR3 nucleotides: TGTGCCAGCAGCCAACGGGGGGGCAACCAAGAGACCCAGTACTTC. It encodes CASSQRGGNQETQYF.

The chain carries TRBV9 and TRBJ2-7, with TRBD2 matching over 11 bases. V gave up 0 bases and J gave up 2 bases; unmatched junction bases: 7. CDR1 and CDR2 (germline): SGDLS, YYNGEE. The CDR3 spans 17 residues. Here the CDR3 reads CASSVGIAGGVPYEQYF. The CDR3 coding sequence is TGTGCCAGCAGCGTAGGAATAGCGGGAGGGGTTCCCTACGAGCAGTACTTC.

This clonotype was observed many times. This rearrangement joins TRBV7-3 to TRBJ2-7, with 8 positions matching TRBD1. The CDR3 contains 14 residues. The ends lost 5 bases at V and 3 bases at J; junction bases unmatched: 6. CDR1 and CDR2 (germline): SGHTA, FQGTGA. Here the CDR3 reads CASSRTGTGYEQYF. The CDR3 coding sequence is TGTGCCAGCAGCCGTACCGGGACAGGCTACGAGCAGTACTTC.

In its sample, this clonotype was seen a few times. The chain recombines TRBV4-3 with TRBJ2-1; D ambiguous. The CDR3 length is 13 residues. Trimming took off 6 bases at V and 0 bases at J, with 6 bases between the two ends. Looked up from germline, CDR1 is LGHNA and CDR2 is YSLEER. CDR3 bases: TGCGCCAGCAGTACGGGCTCCTACAATGAGCAGTTCTTC. This gives the protein CASSTGSYNEQFF.